The 19 T cell receptor beta chains below all came from one sample that was sequenced in a study of human T cells and chemical hapten exposure. TCRdb re-derived calls from the RACE reads in MiXCR, one entry per CDR3 protein. This table holds a few hundred thousand distinct CDR3 sequences, approximately 4.4% found once. Time point defined: patch test 1, 2 weeks after DPC sensitization. The treatment: therapeutic diphenylcyclopropenone sensitization with weekly scalp DPC. Sequencing used whole blood, obtained in connection with sensitization to the hapten diphenylcyclopropenone (DPC). The receptors here all came from a woman between 45 and 65 years old with alopecia areata. Some clones in this sample may be carry-over from other donors' samples.

This clonotype appeared a few times. The rearrangement links TRBV7-9 to TRBJ2-7; perhaps TRBD1 as D (5 bases). Per the germline V gene, CDR1 is SEHNR and CDR2 is FQNEAQ (reference sequence). This CDR3 comprises 14 residues. V was shortened by 6 bases and J by 8 bases, with 20 bases between the two germline ends. The CDR3, as DNA: TGTGCCAGCAGTCTACAGGCCACGTCAGGTCAGCAGTACTTC. This encodes CASSLQATSGQQYF.

This clonotype was counted ten times or more. This may stem from a read error, because a much larger clone lies one nucleotide away. This chain connects TRBV9 to TRBJ2-1, with 10 bases fitting TRBD2. Germline-derived CDR1 and CDR2 are SGDLS and YYNGEE. CDR3 length equals 15 residues. J lost 0 bases, V lost 3 bases, and 0 bases had no gene match. CDR3 protein: CASSASGSSYNEQFF. In DNA form, the CDR3 reads TGTGCCAGCAGCGCTAGCGGGAGCTCCTACAATGAGCAGTTCTTC.

This chain links TRBV9 with TRBJ2-4; the D is unclear. The CDR3 contains 13 residues. Trimming cost V 0 bases and J 11 bases, with 12 bases left between them. The V gene's germline CDR1 is SGDLS and CDR2 YYNGEE. The DNA for the CDR3 is TGTGCCAGCAGCGTAGATTACGGGTCGTTTCAGTACTTC. Protein: CASSVDYGSFQYF.

Many counts were recorded for this clonotype. The chain recombines TRBV4-2 with TRBJ1-1; 9 positions agree with TRBD1. Per the germline V gene, CDR1 is LGHNA and CDR2 is YNFKEQ. Trimming at V came to 0 bases and at J to 1 base, leaving 3 bases not matched to a gene. This CDR3 is 16 amino acids long. The CDR3 DNA reads TGTGCCAGCAGCCAAGAGGGGACAGGGCGGAACACTGAAGCTTTCTTT. Protein: CASSQEGTGRNTEAFF.

V gene TRBV6-5 combines with J gene TRBJ2-2; 7 bases fit TRBD1. The length of the CDR3 is 12 residues. The germline gives CDR1 MNHEY, CDR2 SVGAGI. V gave up 9 bases and J gave up 4 bases; unmatched junction bases: 2. The CDR3 reads CASYRGTGELFF. The CDR3 DNA is TGTGCCAGTTACAGGGGCACCGGGGAGCTGTTTTTT.

This clonotype was detected ten times or more. The chain couples TRBV7-8 to TRBJ1-3; D is perhaps TRBD1 (5 bases). V was trimmed by 5 bases and J by 2 bases, leaving 10 bases between them. Looked up from germline, CDR1 is SGHVS and CDR2 is FQNEAQ. The CDR3 sequence is 14 residues long. The CDR3 loop reads CASSRGQAGNTIYF. CDR3 DNA sequence: TGTGCCAGCAGCAGAGGACAAGCTGGAAACACCATATATTTT.

Only a few counts were recorded for this clonotype. This chain connects TRBV20-1 to TRBJ2-7; 9 bases map to TRBD2. The CDR3 is made up of 15 amino acids. J lost 1 base, V lost 6 bases, and 10 bases had no gene match. CDR1 is DFQATT and CDR2 is SNEGSKA in the germline V gene (reference sequence). CDR3 DNA: TGCAGTGCCAAAAAAGGACTAGCGATTTCCTACGAGCAGTACTTC. Encoded protein: CSAKKGLAISYEQYF.

This clonotype was counted at least ten times. This chain links TRBV10-3 with TRBJ2-1; no reliable D call. Between the trimmed V and J ends, which lost 5 bases and 6 bases, there was a span of 8 bases. Looked up from germline, CDR1 is ENHRY and CDR2 is SYGVKD. The CDR3 has 12 amino acids. CDR3 protein: CAISPGSNEQFF. The CDR3 nucleotides read TGTGCCATCAGTCCGGGTTCCAATGAGCAGTTCTTC.

This clonotype was observed at least ten times. The J gene is TRBJ2-6, the V gene TRBV7-6; either TRBD1 or TRBD2 may supply D (5 bases each). Germline V gene sequence: CDR1 SGHVS, CDR2 FNYEAQ. CDR3 length: 17 residues. V was cut by 1 base and J by 6 bases, with 16 bases left in between. The CDR3 bases are TGTGCCAGCAGCTTAGGTATCGGGGCCCTTGTGGCCAACGTCCTGACTTTC. This codes for CASSLGIGALVANVLTF.

This clonotype was seen at least ten times. The chain uses TRBV4-1 and TRBJ1-3, with D perhaps matching TRBD1 (5 bases). V gave up 1 base and J gave up 0 bases, with 13 bases separating them. Germline loops: CDR1 MGHRA, CDR2 YSYEKL. This CDR3 spans 17 amino acids. The CDR3 coding sequence is TGCGCCAGCAGCCAAGTGGGAGACAGCTACTCTGGAAACACCATATATTTT. This encodes CASSQVGDSYSGNTIYF.

This clonotype appeared a few times. The chain has TRBV19 and TRBJ2-2, with D unresolved. Germline assignment: CDR1 LNHDA and CDR2 SQIVND (reference sequence). The CDR3 totals 11 residues. Trimming removed 8 bases at V and 6 bases at J, with 7 bases between. The CDR3 DNA is TGTGCCAGTCGTGAGGCCGGGGAGCTGTTTTTT. It codes for CASREAGELFF.

The V gene is TRBV20-1, the J gene TRBJ2-3, with 13 bases lining up with TRBD2. This CDR3 contains 17 residues. The V segment lost 0 bases and the J segment 2 bases; nucleotides outside the gene matches: 5. Germline V gives CDR1 DFQATT, CDR2 SNEGSKA (reference sequence). The CDR3 DNA reads TGCAGTGCTAGAGACAAAGGACTAGCGGGGGCCACAGATACGCAGTATTTT. Amino acid sequence: CSARDKGLAGATDTQYF.

In this sample, this clonotype turned up a few times. The V and J genes are TRBV29-1 and TRBJ2-7; TRBD1 aligns across 10 bases. CDR1 is SQVTM, CDR2 ANQGSEA, per germline. There are 13 residues in the CDR3. Trimming at V came to 6 bases and at J to 3 bases, leaving 5 bases not matched to a gene. The CDR3 sequence: CSVTGTGVYEQYF. CDR3 DNA sequence: TGCAGCGTCACGGGGACAGGGGTCTACGAGCAGTACTTC.

This clonotype was counted only a few times. V gene TRBV28 combines with J gene TRBJ2-2; 15 positions agree with TRBD2. The CDR3 is made up of 18 amino acids. Germline CDR1 reads MDHEN; CDR2 reads SYDVKM. V shed 5 bases and J 8 bases; nucleotides not matched to a gene: 12. In nucleotides, the CDR3 is TGTGCCAGCAGTCAAACGGGACTAGCGGGAGGACTTTCGGGGGAGCTGTTTTTT. It yields the protein CASSQTGLAGGLSGELFF.

This clonotype was counted ten times or more. V gene TRBV30 combines with J gene TRBJ1-1; perhaps TRBD1 as D (5 bases). Per the germline V gene, CDR1 is GTSNPN and CDR2 is SVGIG (reference sequence). The CDR3 extends over 15 amino acids. V gave up 5 bases and J gave up 0 bases, with 16 bases separating them. Here the CDR3 DNA reads TGTGCCTGGGCAGGAGGGACCGTCGTGAACACTGAAGCTTTCTTT. It translates to CAWAGGTVVNTEAFF.

This clonotype was picked up many times. This chain links TRBV29-1 with TRBJ2-1; 8 nucleotides agree with TRBD2. J lost 4 bases, V lost 1 base, and 6 bases had no gene match. CDR3 length: 15 residues. Per the germline V gene, CDR1 is SQVTM and CDR2 is ANQGSEA. CDR3 DNA: TGCAGCGTTGAAGGGATGAGCGGGAGTTACAATGAGCAGTTCTTC. As protein: CSVEGMSGSYNEQFF.

The sample holds many counts of this clonotype. CDR3 DNA: TGTGCCAGCGCGGACAGCACAGATACGCAGTATTTT. Residues: CASADSTDTQYF. This chain connects TRBV6-6 to TRBJ2-3, with no clear D. In germline, CDR1 is MNHNY, CDR2 SVGAGI (reference sequence). The V gene lost 8 bases and the J gene lost 0 bases, with 6 bases spanning the gap. The CDR3 length is 12 residues.

This sequence joins TRBV3-1 and TRBJ2-5; no reliable D call. Per the germline V gene, CDR1 is LGHDT and CDR2 is YNNKEL (reference sequence). CDR3 length: 14 amino acids. V dropped 3 bases and J dropped 5 bases, with 13 bases sitting between them. CDR3 DNA: TGTGCCAGCAGCCATCGGCCTCGCGCGGAGACCCAGTACTTC. Its translation: CASSHRPRAETQYF.

The table lists this clonotype with a few counts. This rearrangement joins TRBV7-9 to TRBJ2-5, with D perhaps matching TRBD1 or TRBD2 (5 bases each). The CDR3 loop spans 14 amino acids. Trimming took 6 bases from V and 5 from J, leaving 16 bases between them. Germline V gene sequence: CDR1 SEHNR, CDR2 FQNEAQ (reference sequence). In nucleotides, the CDR3 is TGTGCCAGCAGTTCACCTCCAGAGGGGGAGACCCAGTACTTC. This sequence encodes CASSSPPEGETQYF. Together with reference TRBV7-9 and TRBJ2-5, the CDR3 gives the full variable domain: DTGVSQNPRHKITKRGQNVTFRCDPISEHNRLYWYRQTLGQGPEFLTYFQNEAQLEKSRLLSDRFSAERPKGSFSTLEIQRTEQGDSAMYLCASSSPPEGETQYFGPGTRLLVL.